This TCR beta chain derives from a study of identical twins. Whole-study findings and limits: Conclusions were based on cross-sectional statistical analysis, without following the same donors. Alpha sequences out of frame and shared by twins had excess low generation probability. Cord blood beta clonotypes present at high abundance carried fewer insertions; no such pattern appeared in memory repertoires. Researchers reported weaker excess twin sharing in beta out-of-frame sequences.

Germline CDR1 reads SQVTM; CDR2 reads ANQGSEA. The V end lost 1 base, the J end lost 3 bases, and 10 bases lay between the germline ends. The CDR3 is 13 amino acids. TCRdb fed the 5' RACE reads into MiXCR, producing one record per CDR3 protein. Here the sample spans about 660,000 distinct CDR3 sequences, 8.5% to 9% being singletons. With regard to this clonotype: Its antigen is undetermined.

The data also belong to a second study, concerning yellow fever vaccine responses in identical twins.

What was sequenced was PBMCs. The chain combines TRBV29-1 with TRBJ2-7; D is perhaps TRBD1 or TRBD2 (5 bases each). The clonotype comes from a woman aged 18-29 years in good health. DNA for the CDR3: TGCAGCGTTGAAGTCGGGACGGTCTACGAGCAGTACTTC. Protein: CSVEVGTVYEQYF.